This T cell receptor (beta chain) stems from a study of T cells in Graves' hyperthyroidism and ophthalmopathy. Germline values: CDR1 GTSNPN, CDR2 SVGIG (reference sequence). V was trimmed by 0 bases and J by 3 bases, leaving 13 bases between them. This CDR3 has 15 residues. Researchers amplified the TCR beta CDR3 regions from RNA transcripts. HTBI primers were employed in a first-round RT-PCR of the TCR CDR3. TCRdb reprocessed the multiplex PCR reads with MiXCR, giving one entry per CDR3 protein. The sample has a few hundred thousand distinct CDR3 sequences; around a sixth are singletons. Graves' hyperthyroidism qualified as stable when ophthalmopathy did not progress within 18 months. Diagnoses rested on clinical symptoms, serum thyroxine and TRAb, thyroid ultrasound and orbital computed tomography.

The TCR comes from a woman in her thirties with Graves' hyperthyroidism. Sequencing was performed on blood. The V and J genes are TRBV30 and TRBJ2-3, with D uncertain. The chain's CDR3 is CAWSVPAEATDTQYF. Here the CDR3 DNA reads TGTGCCTGGAGTGTACCGGCAGAGGCAACAGATACGCAGTATTTT.